One sample yielded the 23 T cell receptor beta chains listed below, sequenced in a study of cytomegalovirus exposure and HLA in healthy donors. The study ran its PCR with 60 Vbeta and 13 Jbeta primers. The table came from immunoSEQ multiplex PCR; TCRdb's copy has only in-frame clones and leaves some out. The sample includes around 150,000 clones, nearly 80% seen only once; the top ten take more than 13%. The sequenced material came from PBMCs. The receptors shown here come from a man aged 45-60 years in good health and CMV-seropositive.

This chain connects TRBV5-1 to TRBJ2-2; tentatively, D is TRBD2 (6 bases). Germline V gives CDR1 SGHRS, CDR2 YFSETQ. The V end was cut by 4 bases, the J end by 4 bases, with 14 bases between. The CDR3 sequence is 15 residues long. The CDR3 DNA reads as TGCGCCAGCAGCCGGGGGTCAGGCGCCACCGGGGAGCTGTTTTTT. Translation gives CASSRGSGATGELFF. Together with reference TRBV5-1 and TRBJ2-2, the CDR3 gives the full variable domain: KAGVTQTPRYLIKTRGQQVTLSCSPISGHRSVSWYQQTPGQGLQFLFEYFSETQRNKGNFPGRFSGRQFSNSRSEMNVSTLELGDSALYLCASSRGSGATGELFFGEGSRLTVL.

This clone was picked up a small number of times. The CDR3 DNA follows: TGCGCCAGCAGCTTAAGACAGGGTCCCACTGAAGCTTTCTTT. Amino acid sequence: CASSLRQGPTEAFF. This chain connects TRBV5-1 to TRBJ1-1; TRBD1 aligns across 7 bases. With 2 bases clipped from V and 4 bases from J, the junction kept 5 bases outside the gene matches. CDR3 length equals 14 residues. Germline V gives CDR1 SGHRS, CDR2 YFSETQ.

The chain is built from TRBV7-2 and TRBJ2-3; D gene uncertain. V lost 5 bases to trimming and J lost 1 base, with 10 bases between them. The germline V gene has CDR1 SGHTA and CDR2 FQGNSA. CDR3 length: 14 residues. CDR3 DNA sequence: TGTGCCAGCAGCCACCGACGGGGCACAGATACGCAGTATTTT. Encoded protein: CASSHRRGTDTQYF.

Only one count was recorded for this clone. The chain combines TRBV2 with TRBJ1-6; D uncertain. This CDR3 spans 13 amino acids. The V end lost 3 bases, the J end lost 3 bases, and 3 bases lay between the germline ends. Per the germline V gene, CDR1 is SNHLY and CDR2 is FYNNEI. CDR3: CASSDSYNSPLHF. In DNA, the CDR3 is TGTGCCAGCAGTGACAGCTATAATTCACCCCTCCACTTT.

This chain uses TRBV28 with TRBJ1-1, with D tentatively TRBD1 (5 bases). V lost 8 bases and J lost 1, with 11 bases in between. The CDR3 covers 13 residues. The germline V gene encodes CDR1 MDHEN and CDR2 SYDVKM. The CDR3 sequence: CASLGHKNTEAFF. The CDR3 nucleotides read TGTGCCAGCCTCGGACACAAGAACACTGAAGCTTTCTTT. The variable domain in full, with the rest retrieved from reference TRBV28 and TRBJ1-1, is DVKVTQSSRYLVKRTGEKVFLECVQDMDHENMFWYRQDPGLGLRLIYFSYDVKMKEKGDIPEGYSVSREKKERFSLILESASTNQTSMYLCASLGHKNTEAFFGQGTRLTVV.

Notes on this clone: At the DNA level, this CDR3 is encoded by other sequences in the same sample as well. The chain links TRBV7-2 to TRBJ1-1, with D perhaps TRBD1 (5 bases). The germline V gene has CDR1 SGHTA and CDR2 FQGNSA. Deletions cut 2 bases from V and 0 bases from J, with 7 bases between. CDR3 length: 14 residues. The CDR3 region has the DNA TGTGCCAGCAGCTTAACAGGCATGAACACTGAAGCTTTCTTT. Amino acid sequence: CASSLTGMNTEAFF.

This clone was counted between two and nine times. The chain uses TRBV4-3 and TRBJ1-6; 7 bases match TRBD1. The CDR3 is 14 amino acids. Germline loops: CDR1 LGHNA, CDR2 YSLEER. V lost 5 bases and J lost 7; bases outside the gene matches: 5. The CDR3: CASSNRGLNSPLHF. Written as DNA, the CDR3 is TGCGCCAGCAGCAACAGGGGTCTCAATTCACCCCTCCACTTT.

The chain carries TRBV5-4 and TRBJ1-2; D remains ambiguous. The CDR3 totals 14 residues. Germline CDR1 SGHNT, CDR2 YYREEE (reference sequence). Trimming cost V 0 bases and J 6 bases, with 12 bases left between them. The CDR3 reads CASSLAFGSDGYTF. CDR3 bases: TGTGCCAGCAGCTTGGCTTTCGGGTCAGATGGCTACACCTTC.

The chain recombines TRBV27 with TRBJ2-5; 9 nucleotides line up with TRBD2. Germline values: CDR1 MNHEY, CDR2 SMNVEV (reference sequence). The CDR3 contains 15 residues. Trimming cost V 6 bases and J 2 bases; bases outside gene matches: 7. The CDR3 protein is CASSSGTSSQETQYF. Written as DNA, the CDR3 is TGTGCCAGCAGCTCCGGGACTAGCAGTCAAGAGACCCAGTACTTC.

The chain employs TRBV27 and TRBJ1-5; the D gene is possibly TRBD1 (5 bases). This CDR3 is built from 15 residues. Germline loops: CDR1 MNHEY, CDR2 SMNVEV (reference sequence). V was cut by 5 bases and J by 4 bases, with 15 bases left in between. Here the CDR3 DNA reads TGTGCCAGCAGTCCAAGGGGTATAACGAATCAGCCCCAGCATTTT. This encodes CASSPRGITNQPQHF.

By sample fraction, this clone is medium-sized. This sequence joins TRBV4-3 and TRBJ2-2; no firm D call. Trimming left V 0 bases short and J 7 bases short, with 6 bases between. This CDR3 is 13 amino acids long. Germline CDR1 LGHNA, CDR2 YSLEER. The CDR3 DNA reads as TGCGCCAGCAGCCAAGATAGAGGCGGGGAGCTGTTTTTT. This sequence encodes CASSQDRGGELFF.

The rearrangement joins TRBV6-1 to TRBJ2-1; possible D gene TRBD1, 5 bases. Germline V lookup: CDR1 MNHNS, CDR2 SASEGT. Trimming took 2 bases from V and 3 from J, leaving 14 bases between them. This CDR3 spans 16 amino acids. CDR3 sequence (DNA): TGTGCCAGCAGTGAAATAGGACATAAGGGCTACAATGAGCAGTTCTTC. This sequence encodes CASSEIGHKGYNEQFF.

The chain joins TRBV7-9 to TRBJ2-7; maybe TRBD1 (5 bases). The CDR3 runs to 13 residues. Germline V gives CDR1 SEHNR, CDR2 FQNEAQ (reference sequence). The V end lost 5 bases, the J end lost 5 bases, and 13 bases lay between the germline ends. CDR3 coding DNA: TGTGCCAGCAGCCGTCCTCAGGGCCACGAGCAGTACGTC. It specifies CASSRPQGHEQYV.

V and J are TRBV28 and TRBJ1-1; 8 nucleotides align to TRBD1. Germline V gene sequence: CDR1 MDHEN, CDR2 SYDVKM. This CDR3 has 15 residues. The junction had 11 bases not matched to a gene; V was cut back by 4 bases and J by 7 bases. The CDR3 loop is CASSSRTGRNGEAFF. CDR3 DNA: TGTGCCAGCAGTTCGCGGACAGGGAGGAACGGTGAAGCTTTCTTT.

The V call is TRBV2, the J call TRBJ1-2, with 7 bases fitting TRBD1. Trimming removed 7 bases from V and 7 bases from J; junction bases left unmatched: 9. Germline V gene sequence: CDR1 SNHLY, CDR2 FYNNEI. The CDR3 has 13 amino acids. The CDR3 loop is CASNPDREGGYTF. CDR3 coding DNA: TGTGCCAGCAATCCCGACAGGGAAGGTGGCTACACCTTC.

V gene TRBV4-3 combines with J gene TRBJ2-2; possible D gene TRBD1, 5 bases. CDR1 is LGHNA and CDR2 is YSLEER in the germline V gene. The V and J ends lost 0 bases and 1 base respectively, with 9 bases between them. The CDR3 is 16 residues long. CDR3 protein: CASSQETGRNTGELFF. The DNA of the CDR3 is TGCGCCAGCAGCCAAGAAACAGGACGGAACACCGGGGAGCTGTTTTTT.

This clone was seen once. This chain connects TRBV7-6 to TRBJ2-7; TRBD1 might be the D (6 bases). This CDR3 region has 15 residues. Trimming stripped 5 bases from V and 0 bases from J, with 14 bases between. Per germline, CDR1 SGHVS and CDR2 FNYEAQ. This CDR3 is CASSVSDSASYEQYF. The CDR3 region has the DNA TGTGCCAGCAGCGTCTCGGACAGTGCCTCCTACGAGCAGTACTTC.

This sequence joins TRBV28 and TRBJ1-6; 11 bases match TRBD1. Trimming cost V 2 bases and J 9 bases; bases outside gene matches: 3. Germline loops: CDR1 MDHEN, CDR2 SYDVKM. The CDR3 covers 15 residues. CDR3 amino acids: CASSLPGQGVSPLHF. The CDR3 nucleotides are TGTGCCAGCAGTTTACCGGGACAGGGGGTTTCACCCCTCCACTTT.

The chain joins TRBV5-6 to TRBJ1-5, with D perhaps matching TRBD1 (5 bases). Trimming shortened V by 4 bases and J by 6 bases, and 17 bases separated the two germline ends. The germline CDR1 and CDR2 sequences are SGHDT and YYEEEE. This CDR3 region has 15 residues. The CDR3 DNA sequence: TGTGCCAGCAGCAAATGGGGCCAGGGTGGTCAGCCCCAGCATTTT. This sequence encodes CASSKWGQGGQPQHF.

This clone has more than one count but fewer than ten. This chain links TRBV25-1 with TRBJ1-1, with 7 bases matching TRBD1. CDR3 length: 13 amino acids. The V gene end was trimmed by 3 bases and the J gene end by 4 bases; junction bases not matched to a gene: 2. Looked up from germline, CDR1 is MGHDK and CDR2 is SYGVNS. In DNA form, the CDR3 reads TGTGCCAGCAGTGATCCAGGGGGCACTGAAGCTTTCTTT. As protein: CASSDPGGTEAFF.

The J gene is TRBJ2-5, the V gene TRBV2, with 11 bases that match TRBD2. The CDR3 has 21 residues. The ends lost 3 bases at V and 7 bases at J; junction bases unmatched: 25. Germline-derived CDR1 and CDR2 are SNHLY and FYNNEI. The CDR3 bases are TGTGCCAGCAGTGAGATGAGGACAGGGTGGCTACTAGCGGGGGCCGGGGGGACCCAGTACTTC. Amino acids: CASSEMRTGWLLAGAGGTQYF.

CDR3: CASSSPPGLAGGRSYNEQFF. CDR3 nucleotide sequence: TGCGCCAGCAGCTCACCCCCGGGACTAGCGGGGGGGCGCTCCTACAATGAGCAGTTCTTC. The chain combines TRBV5-1 with TRBJ2-1; 16 nucleotides line up with TRBD2. The CDR3 has 20 amino acids. Trimming took 3 bases from V and 0 from J; bases not matched to a gene: 9. Germline values: CDR1 SGHRS, CDR2 YFSETQ.

This chain joins TRBV6-1 and TRBJ2-5, with TRBD2 matching over 7 bases. The CDR3 has 16 amino acids. From germline, CDR1 is MNHNS and CDR2 SASEGT. The V and J ends lost 2 bases and 5 bases, in that order; junction bases with no gene match: 11. CDR3 sequence (DNA): TGTGCCAGCAGTGAAATCGTGGGGAGGGGTGGTGAGACCCAGTACTTC. This sequence encodes CASSEIVGRGGETQYF.